This entry lists 30 T cell receptor beta chains sequenced from one sample in a study of blood T cell repertoires in COVID-19. Sequenced by immunoSEQ multiplex PCR; TCRdb stores in-frame clones only, minus some. This table has roughly 200,000 clones, approximately 90% appearing once. The sample taken for sequencing was peripheral blood. Receptor source: a woman aged 18 to 35 who had recovered from COVID-19.

J is TRBJ1-6 and V is TRBV5-6, with 7 bases identical to TRBD1. Per the germline V gene, CDR1 is SGHDT and CDR2 is YYEEEE. The CDR3 consists of 15 residues. J was trimmed by 4 bases and V by 5 bases; bases with no gene match: 6. This CDR3 is CASRLGTVYNSPLHF. The DNA of the CDR3 is TGTGCCAGCAGACTCGGGACAGTTTATAATTCACCCCTCCACTTT. The full variable domain, its missing parts supplied by reference TRBV5-6 and TRBJ1-6, is DAGVTQSPTHLIKTRGQQVTLRCSPKSGHDTVSWYQQALGQGPQFIFQYYEEEERQRGNFPDRFSGHQFPNYSSELNVNALLLGDSALYLCASRLGTVYNSPLHFGNGTRLTVT.

This chain uses TRBV27 with TRBJ1-2; 7 nucleotides align to TRBD1. Trimming at V came to 5 bases and at J to 5 bases, leaving 11 bases not matched to a gene. The length of the CDR3 is 15 residues. Germline V lookup: CDR1 MNHEY, CDR2 SMNVEV (reference sequence). CDR3 nucleotide sequence: TGTGCCAGCAGTCATGGGACAGACTCTATTTATGGCTACACCTTC. Protein: CASSHGTDSIYGYTF.

The chain uses TRBV5-6 and TRBJ1-1, with a tentative D call TRBD1 (6 bases). The V end lost 4 bases, the J end lost 8 bases, and 18 bases lay between the germline ends. CDR1 and CDR2 from the germline V gene are SGHDT and YYEEEE. The CDR3 loop spans 14 amino acids. For the CDR3, the DNA is TGTGCCAGCAGCGGGGCTCTGGGGGCCGCGGAAGCTTTCTTT. Its protein product is CASSGALGAAEAFF.

The J gene is TRBJ2-3, the V gene TRBV9; a weak D match, TRBD2 (5 bases). The CDR3 is 15 amino acids. CDR1 and CDR2 from the germline V gene are SGDLS and YYNGEE. Trimming cost V 1 base and J 2 bases, with 11 bases left between them. DNA of the CDR3: TGTGCCAGCAGCGTATCGTGGGGAGACACAGATACGCAGTATTTT. Its protein product is CASSVSWGDTDTQYF.

V usage is TRBV19 and J usage is TRBJ1-2; no reliable D call. The CDR3 contains 15 residues. V lost 1 base and J lost 4, with 13 bases in between. Germline V lookup: CDR1 LNHDA, CDR2 SQIVND (reference sequence). The CDR3 spells CASSIARERSYGYTF. The CDR3 DNA reads as TGTGCCAGTAGTATAGCGAGGGAACGGAGCTATGGCTACACCTTC. The variable domain in full, completed from reference TRBV19 and TRBJ1-2, reads DGGITQSPKYLFRKEGQNVTLSCEQNLNHDAMYWYRQDPGQGLRLIYYSQIVNDFQKGDIAEGYSVSREKKESFPLTVTSAQKNPTAFYLCASSIARERSYGYTFGSGTRLTVV.

The chain has TRBV5-6 and TRBJ1-5; TRBD1 matches 9 bases. In germline, CDR1 is SGHDT, CDR2 YYEEEE. The CDR3 sequence is 15 residues long. Trimming took 3 bases from V and 5 from J; bases not matched to a gene: 6. The CDR3 protein is CASSSGTGLDQPQHF. The CDR3 nucleotides read TGTGCCAGCAGCTCAGGGACAGGGTTGGATCAGCCCCAGCATTTT.

This chain uses TRBV2 with TRBJ1-2; TRBD1 matches at 8 bases. The germline gives CDR1 SNHLY, CDR2 FYNNEI. With 1 base clipped from V and 3 bases from J, the junction kept 1 base outside the gene matches. This CDR3 contains 14 residues. CDR3 residues: CASSEGGQDYGYTF. CDR3 sequence (DNA): TGTGCCAGCAGTGAAGGGGGACAGGACTATGGCTACACCTTC.

This clone is a singleton in its sample. The rearrangement links TRBV19 to TRBJ2-2; tentatively, D is TRBD2 (6 bases). This CDR3 comprises 16 residues. Germline CDR1 is LNHDA and CDR2 is SQIVND (reference sequence). Between the trimmed V and J ends, which lost 7 bases and 5 bases, there was a span of 20 bases. The CDR3 spells CASNGDGRRETGELFF. The CDR3 DNA follows: TGTGCCAGTAATGGTGACGGGAGAAGAGAGACCGGGGAGCTGTTTTTT.

This clone was seen a handful of times. The chain employs TRBV5-1 and TRBJ2-7; 10 positions agree with TRBD2. The CDR3 has 14 residues. V lost 0 bases to trimming and J lost 6 bases; unmatched junction nucleotides: 3. Germline V gene data show CDR1 as SGHRS and CDR2 as YFSETQ. The CDR3 sequence: CASSLVPSGSEQYV. In DNA form, the CDR3 reads TGCGCCAGCAGCTTGGTGCCTAGCGGGAGCGAGCAGTACGTC.

The J gene is TRBJ2-7, the V gene TRBV18; TRBD2 matches at 11 bases. The J call may be in error: the DNA end matches TRBJ2-1 better. This CDR3 spans 14 amino acids. From germline, CDR1 is KGHSH and CDR2 LQKENI. For the CDR3, the DNA is TGTGCCAGCTCACTAGCGGGGGGGCCGGGTGAGCAGTTCTTC. Translation gives CASSLAGGPGEQFF.

The chain carries TRBV29-1 and TRBJ2-3; 14 bases match TRBD2. Germline V gives CDR1 SQVTM, CDR2 ANQGSEA. The CDR3 is 18 residues long. V shed 3 bases, J shed 6 bases, and the junction held 14 bases outside the gene matches. The CDR3: CSVDLTSGRAVVLDTQYF. CDR3 DNA: TGCAGCGTTGATCTGACTAGCGGGAGGGCCGTGGTTCTCGATACGCAGTATTTT.

V and J are TRBV4-3 and TRBJ1-1, with TRBD1 matching 7 bases. The V gene end was trimmed by 3 bases and the J gene end by 3 bases; junction bases not matched to a gene: 7. Germline CDR1 LGHNA, CDR2 YSLEER. This CDR3 region has 15 residues. CDR3 coding DNA: TGCGCCAGCAGCCAGACAGGGATTATGGACACTGAAGCTTTCTTT. This codes for CASSQTGIMDTEAFF.

The genes are TRBV6-5 and TRBJ2-3; the match to TRBD2 covers 9 bases. Per the germline V gene, CDR1 is MNHEY and CDR2 is SVGAGI. The CDR3 sequence is 15 residues long. Unmatched junction bases numbered 12, after V lost 8 bases and J lost 6 bases. The CDR3 sequence: CASGASGAPGDTQYF. Written as DNA, the CDR3 is TGTGCCAGCGGGGCTAGCGGGGCCCCGGGGGATACGCAGTATTTT.

The V and J genes are TRBV18 and TRBJ2-7; 11 positions match TRBD1. Germline V gene data show CDR1 as KGHSH and CDR2 as LQKENI. The V segment lost 4 bases and the J segment 4 bases; nucleotides outside the gene matches: 3. This CDR3 has 14 amino acids. CDR3 sequence (DNA): TGTGCCAGCTCACAGGGACAGGGGGGGTACGAGCAGTACGTC. Its protein product is CASSQGQGGYEQYV.

The rearrangement uses TRBV6-5 and TRBJ1-1, with TRBD1 as a possible D gene (6 bases). CDR1 and CDR2 (germline): MNHEY, SVGAGI. The CDR3 is 13 amino acids. Trimming stripped 7 bases from V and 6 bases from J, with 15 bases between. As DNA, the CDR3 is TGTGCCAGCACCAACCTGGGGGCCGCTGAAGCTTTCTTT. This sequence encodes CASTNLGAAEAFF.

As to this clone: Other DNA sequences within the sample encode an identical CDR3. This chain connects TRBV24-1 to TRBJ1-4; D is uncertain. Germline CDR1 reads KGHDR; CDR2 reads SFDVKD. The CDR3 runs to 15 residues. The V gene lost 2 bases and the J gene lost 0 bases, with 6 bases spanning the gap. The CDR3 DNA sequence: TGTGCCACCAGTGATTCTGGAGCAACTAATGAAAAACTGTTTTTT. It is translated as CATSDSGATNEKLFF.

This chain uses TRBV7-2 with TRBJ2-7, with 11 bases aligning to TRBD2. The CDR3 sequence is 15 residues long. Germline V lookup: CDR1 SGHTA, CDR2 FQGNSA. Trimming took 8 bases from V and 6 from J; bases not matched to a gene: 12. The CDR3 DNA reads as TGTGCCAGCGGGAGACAGGGACTAGCGGTGGGCGAGCAGTACTTC. As protein: CASGRQGLAVGEQYF.

The sample holds a few counts of this clone. The V and J genes are TRBV7-9 and TRBJ1-3; weak D call: TRBD1 (5 bases). CDR1 is SEHNR and CDR2 is FQNEAQ in the germline V gene (reference sequence). This CDR3 has 17 amino acids. V shed 2 bases and J shed 0 bases, with 14 bases lying between them. The CDR3 coding sequence is TGTGCCAGCAGCTTATCTCTGGGGGACTACTCTGGAAACACCATATATTTT. Protein sequence: CASSLSLGDYSGNTIYF.

The genes are TRBV27 and TRBJ2-3; 12 nucleotides match TRBD2. The CDR3 length is 15 residues. V was clipped by 5 bases and J by 4 bases; unmatched bases: 4. Germline CDR1 MNHEY, CDR2 SMNVEV (reference sequence). CDR3 sequence: CASSPLAGGPDTQYF. In nucleotides, the CDR3 is TGTGCCAGCAGTCCACTAGCGGGGGGCCCAGATACGCAGTATTTT.

The chain uses TRBV6-5 and TRBJ1-1, with 7 bases that match TRBD1. The CDR3 has 14 amino acids. Germline assignment: CDR1 MNHEY and CDR2 SVGAGI. The trim removed 7 bases at V and 0 bases at J, leaving 5 bases unmatched. CDR3 DNA sequence: TGTGCCAGCATCCCGACAGGGATGAACACTGAAGCTTTCTTT. Translating gives CASIPTGMNTEAFF.

The gene calls are TRBV9 and TRBJ2-4; maybe TRBD1 (6 bases). Trimming shortened V by 1 base and J by 7 bases, and 12 bases separated the two germline ends. There are 14 residues in the CDR3. Germline V CDR1 and CDR2: SGDLS, YYNGEE. CDR3 sequence: CASSVRAGVNIQYF. For the CDR3, the DNA is TGTGCCAGCAGCGTACGGGCAGGGGTGAACATTCAGTACTTC. The full variable domain, with the rest looked up from reference TRBV9 and TRBJ2-4, is DSGVTQTPKHLITATGQRVTLRCSPRSGDLSVYWYQQSLDQGLQFLIQYYNGEERAKGNILERFSAQQFPDLHSELNLSSLELGDSALYFCASSVRAGVNIQYFGAGTRLSVL.

The rearrangement links TRBV11-2 to TRBJ1-4; possible D gene TRBD1, 5 bases. V dropped 3 bases and J dropped 6 bases, with 20 bases sitting between them. The CDR3 has 17 amino acids. Germline V gives CDR1 SGHAT, CDR2 FQNNGV. CDR3 sequence: CASSFYRHRQPYEKLFF. CDR3 nucleotide sequence: TGTGCCAGCAGCTTCTACCGTCACAGGCAACCTTATGAAAAACTGTTTTTT.

The chain links TRBV28 to TRBJ1-2; the match to TRBD1 covers 7 bases. CDR1 and CDR2 (germline): MDHEN, SYDVKM. Trimming at V came to 6 bases and at J to 10 bases, leaving 8 bases not matched to a gene. The CDR3 runs 12 residues. The CDR3 region is CASRRSDRDYTF. The DNA of the CDR3 is TGTGCCAGCAGAAGAAGCGACAGGGACTACACCTTC.

The table lists this clone with a count of one. The chain joins TRBV2 to TRBJ1-3, with 10 bases fitting TRBD1. V was clipped by 8 bases and J by 6 bases; unmatched bases: 1. This CDR3 contains 12 residues. CDR1 and CDR2 from the germline V gene are SNHLY and FYNNEI. The CDR3 here is CASRQGANTIYF. The DNA for the CDR3 is TGTGCCAGCCGACAGGGGGCAAACACCATATATTTT.

This sequence joins TRBV11-2 and TRBJ2-1, with D perhaps TRBD2 (7 bases). The CDR3 is made up of 15 amino acids. Trimming cost V 6 bases and J 8 bases, with 20 bases left between them. The germline CDR1 and CDR2 sequences are SGHAT and FQNNGV. The CDR3 DNA sequence: TGTGCCAGCAGTCGGGCGGGGGCCAAGATGGATGAGCAGTTCTTC. Translation gives CASSRAGAKMDEQFF.

This clone was counted once. This chain connects TRBV24-1 to TRBJ2-1; tentatively, D is TRBD1 (5 bases). V lost 2 bases to trimming and J lost 3 bases, with 13 bases between them. The CDR3 contains 16 residues. CDR1 is KGHDR and CDR2 is SFDVKD in the germline V gene. The CDR3 region has the DNA TGTGCCACCAGTGATTCGGGCAGGGTGGGCTACAATGAGCAGTTCTTC. Its protein product is CATSDSGRVGYNEQFF.

The rearrangement joins TRBV14 to TRBJ2-2; 9 bases fit TRBD2. From germline, CDR1 is SGHDN and CDR2 FVKESK. V shed 7 bases and J 6 bases; nucleotides not matched to a gene: 9. The CDR3 is 15 amino acids. Here the CDR3 reads CASNPSGAASGELFF. The CDR3 DNA follows: TGTGCCAGCAACCCTAGCGGGGCGGCATCCGGGGAGCTGTTTTTT.

This chain joins TRBV28 and TRBJ2-3; tentatively, D is TRBD2 (5 bases). In germline, CDR1 is MDHEN, CDR2 SYDVKM. With 5 bases removed from V and 0 bases from J, the gap between germline ends came to 24 bases. The CDR3 covers 19 residues. The DNA of the CDR3 is TGTGCCAGCAGTCCCGGAGCTAATCGGGGAGATATTAGCACAGATACGCAGTATTTT. The encoded protein is CASSPGANRGDISTDTQYF. The variable domain in full, completed from reference TRBV28 and TRBJ2-3, reads DVKVTQSSRYLVKRTGEKVFLECVQDMDHENMFWYRQDPGLGLRLIYFSYDVKMKEKGDIPEGYSVSREKKERFSLILESASTNQTSMYLCASSPGANRGDISTDTQYFGPGTRLTVL.

V and J are TRBV7-2 and TRBJ2-5, with D possibly being TRBD1 (5 bases). This CDR3 has 12 residues. Germline V CDR1 and CDR2: SGHTA, FQGNSA. V was shortened by 8 bases and J by 3 bases, with 10 bases between the two germline ends. CDR3 bases: TGTGCCAGCTGGCTAGGGGAAGAGACCCAGTACTTC. It is translated as CASWLGEETQYF. Drawing the rest from reference TRBV7-2 and TRBJ2-5, the complete variable domain is GAGVSQSPSNKVTEKGKDVELRCDPISGHTALYWYRQSLGQGLEFLIYFQGNSAPDKSGLPSDRFSAERTGGSVSTLTIQRTQQEDSAVYLCASWLGEETQYFGPGTRLLVL.

This chain connects TRBV2 to TRBJ2-5; 9 nucleotides agree with TRBD2. This CDR3 comprises 15 residues. J lost 9 bases, V lost 7 bases, and 15 bases had no gene match. From germline, CDR1 is SNHLY and CDR2 FYNNEI. For the CDR3, the DNA is TGTGCCAGCAACTTCGCCGGGACTAGCTTTTATCCCCAGTACTTC. Its translation is CASNFAGTSFYPQYF.